This TCR beta chain was sequenced during a study of cytomegalovirus exposure and HLA in healthy donors. Overall study context: Falling in the Caucasian-associated ancestry cluster were about 82% of 398 genotyped donors.

Notes on the study in general: Indistinguishable V segments such as TRBV6-2 and TRBV6-3 were excluded. What a later analysis showed was that several of the most significant clusters appeared linked to common viral pathogens.

Regarding this clone: Its antigen is still unknown.

The PCR employed 60 Vbeta primers together with 13 Jbeta primers. Using immunoSEQ multiplex PCR, the repertoire was profiled, and TCRdb retains in-frame clones only, with some absent. In total, the table holds some 64,000 clones. Donors sampled were nominally healthy, though unrecorded immune exposures were likely. The CDR3 is 15 residues long. V was pared by 4 bases and J by 5 bases, with 8 bases of the junction left unmatched. CDR1 is SGHRS and CDR2 is YFSETQ in the germline V gene. The chain recombines TRBV5-1 with TRBJ2-7; TRBD1 agrees at 11 bases. Sequenced: PBMCs. The TCR was taken from a woman younger than 45 in good health and CMV-seronegative. The chain's CDR3 is CASSRIGQGADEQYF. The CDR3 region has the DNA TGCGCCAGCAGCCGAATCGGACAGGGGGCGGACGAGCAGTACTTC.